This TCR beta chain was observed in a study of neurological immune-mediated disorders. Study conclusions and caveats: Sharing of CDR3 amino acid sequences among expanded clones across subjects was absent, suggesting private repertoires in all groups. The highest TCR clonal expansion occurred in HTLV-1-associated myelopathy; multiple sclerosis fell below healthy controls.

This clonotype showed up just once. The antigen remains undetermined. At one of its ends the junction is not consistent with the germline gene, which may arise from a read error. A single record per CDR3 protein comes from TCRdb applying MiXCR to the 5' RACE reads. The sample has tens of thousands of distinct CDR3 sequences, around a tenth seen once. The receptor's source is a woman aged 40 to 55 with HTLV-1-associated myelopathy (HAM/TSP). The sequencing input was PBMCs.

CDR3 in DNA: TGCGCCAGCAGCCAAGGACCGGAGTTTAACACTGGAGACACCATATCTTTT. Amino acid sequence: CASSQGPEFNTGDTISF. The chain combines TRBV4-1 with TRBJ1-3; D call uncertain. In germline, CDR1 is MGHRA, CDR2 YSYEKL. This CDR3 has 17 amino acids.